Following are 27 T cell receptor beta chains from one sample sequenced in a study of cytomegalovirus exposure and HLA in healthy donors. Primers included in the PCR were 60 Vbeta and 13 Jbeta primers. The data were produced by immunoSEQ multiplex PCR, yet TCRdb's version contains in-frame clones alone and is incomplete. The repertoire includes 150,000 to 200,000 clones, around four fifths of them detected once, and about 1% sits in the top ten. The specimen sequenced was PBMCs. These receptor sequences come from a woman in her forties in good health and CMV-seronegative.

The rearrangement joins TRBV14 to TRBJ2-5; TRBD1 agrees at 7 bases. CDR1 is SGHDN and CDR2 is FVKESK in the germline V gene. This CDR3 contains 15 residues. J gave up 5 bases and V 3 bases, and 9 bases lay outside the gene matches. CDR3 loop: CASSHQTGFAETQYF. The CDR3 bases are TGTGCCAGCAGCCACCAGACAGGGTTCGCCGAGACCCAGTACTTC.

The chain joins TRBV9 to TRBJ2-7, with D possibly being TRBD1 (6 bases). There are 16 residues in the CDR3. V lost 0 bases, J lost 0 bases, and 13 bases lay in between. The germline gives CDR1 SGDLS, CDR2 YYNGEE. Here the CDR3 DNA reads TGTGCCAGCAGCGTAGCCGGAGGACAGAACTCCTACGAGCAGTACTTC. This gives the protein CASSVAGGQNSYEQYF.

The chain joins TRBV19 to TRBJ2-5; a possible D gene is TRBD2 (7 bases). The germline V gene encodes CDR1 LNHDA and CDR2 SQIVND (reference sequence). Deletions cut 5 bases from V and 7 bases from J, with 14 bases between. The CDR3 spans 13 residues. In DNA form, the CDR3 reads TGTGCCAGTAGTGAGACTAGCAGGGGGACCCAGTACTTC. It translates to CASSETSRGTQYF.

The DNA for the CDR3 is TGTGCCATCAGTGCCGCCGACAGGGATGAAAAACTGTTTTTT. Its translation: CAISAADRDEKLFF. V gene TRBV10-3 combines with J gene TRBJ1-4; 7 positions agree with TRBD1. The germline V gene encodes CDR1 ENHRY and CDR2 SYGVKD. Unmatched junction bases numbered 5, after V lost 4 bases and J lost 6 bases. The CDR3 runs to 14 residues.

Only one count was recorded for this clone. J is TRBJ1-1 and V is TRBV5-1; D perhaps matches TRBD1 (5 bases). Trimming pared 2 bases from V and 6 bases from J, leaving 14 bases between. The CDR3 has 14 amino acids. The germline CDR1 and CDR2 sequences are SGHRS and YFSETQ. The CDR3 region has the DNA TGCGCCAGCAGCTTAACCCTTCAGGGATCTGAAGCTTTCTTT. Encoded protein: CASSLTLQGSEAFF.

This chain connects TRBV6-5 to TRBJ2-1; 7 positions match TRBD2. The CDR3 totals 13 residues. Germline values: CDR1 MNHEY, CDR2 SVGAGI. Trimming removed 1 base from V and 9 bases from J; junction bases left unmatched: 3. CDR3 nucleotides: TGTGCCAGCAGTTACTGGCGGGAGCGTGAGCAGTTCTTC. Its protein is CASSYWREREQFF.

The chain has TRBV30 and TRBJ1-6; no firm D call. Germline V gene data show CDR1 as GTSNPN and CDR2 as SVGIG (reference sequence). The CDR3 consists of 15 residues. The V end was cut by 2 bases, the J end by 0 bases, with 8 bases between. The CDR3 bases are TGTGCCTGGAGTCTCGCGAGCTCCTATAATTCACCCCTCCACTTT. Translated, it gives CAWSLASSYNSPLHF.

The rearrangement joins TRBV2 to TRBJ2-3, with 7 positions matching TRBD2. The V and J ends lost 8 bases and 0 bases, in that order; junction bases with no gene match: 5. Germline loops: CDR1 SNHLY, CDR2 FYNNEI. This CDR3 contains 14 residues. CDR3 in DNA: TGTGCCAGCCACCTAGCGGCTAGCACAGATACGCAGTATTTT. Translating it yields CASHLAASTDTQYF.

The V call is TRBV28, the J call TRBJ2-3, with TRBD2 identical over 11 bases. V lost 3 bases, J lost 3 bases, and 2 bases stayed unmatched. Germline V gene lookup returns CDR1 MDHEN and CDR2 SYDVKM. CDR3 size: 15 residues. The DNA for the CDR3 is TGTGCCAGCAGTTTTAGCGGGAGGGCAACAGATACGCAGTATTTT. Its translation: CASSFSGRATDTQYF.

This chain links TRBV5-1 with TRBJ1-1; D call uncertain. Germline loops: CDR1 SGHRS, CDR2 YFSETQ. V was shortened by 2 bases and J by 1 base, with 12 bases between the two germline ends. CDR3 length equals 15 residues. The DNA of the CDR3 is TGCGCCAGCAGCTTAGACACGATTGAGAACACTGAAGCTTTCTTT. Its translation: CASSLDTIENTEAFF.

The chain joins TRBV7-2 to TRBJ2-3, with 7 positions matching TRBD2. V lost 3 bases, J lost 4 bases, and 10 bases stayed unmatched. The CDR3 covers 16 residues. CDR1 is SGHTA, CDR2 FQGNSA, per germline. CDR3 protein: CASSFASGDGADTQYF. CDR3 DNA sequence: TGTGCCAGCAGCTTTGCCAGCGGGGATGGGGCAGATACGCAGTATTTT. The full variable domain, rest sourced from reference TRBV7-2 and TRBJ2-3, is GAGVSQSPSNKVTEKGKDVELRCDPISGHTALYWYRQSLGQGLEFLIYFQGNSAPDKSGLPSDRFSAERTGGSVSTLTIQRTQQEDSAVYLCASSFASGDGADTQYFGPGTRLTVL.

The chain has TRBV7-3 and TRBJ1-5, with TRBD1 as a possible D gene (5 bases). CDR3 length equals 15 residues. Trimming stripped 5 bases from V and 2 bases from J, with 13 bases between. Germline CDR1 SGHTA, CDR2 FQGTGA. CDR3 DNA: TGTGCCAGCAGCCTGGACGGAGGGGGCAATCAGCCCCAGCATTTT. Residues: CASSLDGGGNQPQHF.

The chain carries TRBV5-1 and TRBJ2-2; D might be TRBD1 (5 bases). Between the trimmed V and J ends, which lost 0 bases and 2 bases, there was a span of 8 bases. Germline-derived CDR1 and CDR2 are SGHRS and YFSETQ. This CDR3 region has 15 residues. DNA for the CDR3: TGCGCCAGCAGCTTGGAACAGGTTAACACCGGGGAGCTGTTTTTT. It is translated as CASSLEQVNTGELFF.

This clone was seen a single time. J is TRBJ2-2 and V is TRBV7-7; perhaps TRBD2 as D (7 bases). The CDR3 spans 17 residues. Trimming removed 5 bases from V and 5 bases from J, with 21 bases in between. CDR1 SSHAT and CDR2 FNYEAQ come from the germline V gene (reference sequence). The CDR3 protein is CASSPQLEAGATGELFF. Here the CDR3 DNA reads TGTGCCAGCAGCCCTCAGCTGGAGGCGGGGGCAACCGGGGAGCTGTTTTTT.

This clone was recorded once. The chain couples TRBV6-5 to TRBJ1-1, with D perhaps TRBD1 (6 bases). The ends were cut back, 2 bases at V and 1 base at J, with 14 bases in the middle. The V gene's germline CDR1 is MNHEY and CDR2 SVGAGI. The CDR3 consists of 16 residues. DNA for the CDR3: TGTGCCAGCAGTTACAGCTCCGGGACAAAGAACACTGAAGCTTTCTTT. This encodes CASSYSSGTKNTEAFF.

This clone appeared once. The CDR3 reads CASSLEGLGTEAFF. The DNA of the CDR3 is TGTGCCAGCAGCTTGGAGGGGCTAGGCACTGAAGCTTTCTTT. The J gene is TRBJ1-1, the V gene TRBV7-3, with D possibly TRBD1 on 5 matching bases. Looked up from germline, CDR1 is SGHTA and CDR2 is FQGTGA. V lost 3 bases, J lost 4 bases, and 12 bases lay in between. The CDR3 loop spans 14 amino acids.

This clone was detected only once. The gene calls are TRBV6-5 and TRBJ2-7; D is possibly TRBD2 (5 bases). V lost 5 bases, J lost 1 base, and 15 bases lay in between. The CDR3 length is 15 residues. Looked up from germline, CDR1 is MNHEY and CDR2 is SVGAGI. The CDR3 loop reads CASSPAPGSSYEQYV. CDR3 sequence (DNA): TGTGCCAGCAGTCCCGCCCCGGGGTCATCCTACGAGCAGTACGTC.

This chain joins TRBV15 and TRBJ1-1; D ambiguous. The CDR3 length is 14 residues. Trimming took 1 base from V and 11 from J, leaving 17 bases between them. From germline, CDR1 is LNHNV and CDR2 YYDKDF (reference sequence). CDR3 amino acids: CATSRASVQFGAFF. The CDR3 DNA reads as TGTGCCACCAGCAGAGCGTCGGTGCAATTCGGGGCTTTCTTT.

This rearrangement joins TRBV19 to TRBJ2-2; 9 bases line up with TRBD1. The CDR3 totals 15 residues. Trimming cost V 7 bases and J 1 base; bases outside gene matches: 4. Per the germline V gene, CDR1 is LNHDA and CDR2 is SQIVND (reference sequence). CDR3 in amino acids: CASKQGALNTGELFF. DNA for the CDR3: TGTGCCAGTAAACAGGGGGCTTTGAACACCGGGGAGCTGTTTTTT.

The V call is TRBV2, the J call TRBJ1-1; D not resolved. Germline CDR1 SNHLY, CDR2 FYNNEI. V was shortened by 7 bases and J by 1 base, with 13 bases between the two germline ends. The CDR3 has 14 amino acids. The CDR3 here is CASTGLGGNTEAFF. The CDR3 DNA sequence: TGTGCCAGCACGGGCCTGGGAGGGAACACTGAAGCTTTCTTT.

CDR3 residues: CASSLHRGAVGELFF. The CDR3 DNA reads as TGCGCCAGCAGCTTGCACAGGGGAGCGGTCGGGGAGCTGTTTTTT. The chain combines TRBV5-1 with TRBJ2-2; 7 nucleotides align to TRBD1. The CDR3 contains 15 residues. The V gene end was trimmed by 1 base and the J gene end by 7 bases; junction bases not matched to a gene: 7. Germline V gene sequence: CDR1 SGHRS, CDR2 YFSETQ.

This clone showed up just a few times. The CDR3 sequence: CASSFQILQGNEQYF. The CDR3 nucleotides are TGTGCCAGCAGCTTCCAGATCCTCCAGGGGAACGAGCAGTACTTC. V usage is TRBV7-2 and J usage is TRBJ2-7; a possible D gene is TRBD1 (6 bases). The V end was cut by 3 bases, the J end by 5 bases, with 17 bases between. There are 15 residues in the CDR3. CDR1 and CDR2 (germline): SGHTA, FQGNSA.

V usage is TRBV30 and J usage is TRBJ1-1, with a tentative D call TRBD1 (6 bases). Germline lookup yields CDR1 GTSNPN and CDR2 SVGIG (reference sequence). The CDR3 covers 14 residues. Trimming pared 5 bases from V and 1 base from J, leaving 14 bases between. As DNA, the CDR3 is TGTGCCTGGGACAGGACAACGACGAACACTGAAGCTTTCTTT. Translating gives CAWDRTTTNTEAFF.

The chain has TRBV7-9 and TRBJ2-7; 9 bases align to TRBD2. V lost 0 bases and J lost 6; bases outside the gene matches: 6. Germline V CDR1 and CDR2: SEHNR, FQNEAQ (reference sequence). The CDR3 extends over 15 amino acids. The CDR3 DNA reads TGTGCCAGCAGCTTAGCTCTAGCGGGGTCCCTCGAGCAGTACTTC. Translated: CASSLALAGSLEQYF.

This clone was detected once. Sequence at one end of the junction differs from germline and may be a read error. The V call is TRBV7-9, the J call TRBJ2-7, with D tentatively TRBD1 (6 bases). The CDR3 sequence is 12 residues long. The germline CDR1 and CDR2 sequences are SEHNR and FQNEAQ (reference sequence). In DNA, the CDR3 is TGTTCCAGCAGATCTACAGGGTTCGAGCAGTACTTC. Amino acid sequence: CSSRSTGFEQYF.

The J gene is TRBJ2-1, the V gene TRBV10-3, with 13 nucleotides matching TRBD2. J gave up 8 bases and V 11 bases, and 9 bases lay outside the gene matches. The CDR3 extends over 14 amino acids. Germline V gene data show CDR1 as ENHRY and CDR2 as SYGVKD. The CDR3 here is CAAKGLAGIDEQFF. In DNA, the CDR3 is TGTGCCGCCAAGGGACTAGCGGGAATCGATGAGCAGTTCTTC.

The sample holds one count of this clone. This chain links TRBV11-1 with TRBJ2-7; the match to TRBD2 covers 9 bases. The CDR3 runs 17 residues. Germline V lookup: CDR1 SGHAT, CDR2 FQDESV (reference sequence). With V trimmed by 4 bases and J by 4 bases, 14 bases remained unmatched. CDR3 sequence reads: CASSSTTSSGISYEQYV. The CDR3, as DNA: TGTGCCAGCAGCTCGACGACGTCTAGCGGGATTTCTTACGAGCAGTACGTC.